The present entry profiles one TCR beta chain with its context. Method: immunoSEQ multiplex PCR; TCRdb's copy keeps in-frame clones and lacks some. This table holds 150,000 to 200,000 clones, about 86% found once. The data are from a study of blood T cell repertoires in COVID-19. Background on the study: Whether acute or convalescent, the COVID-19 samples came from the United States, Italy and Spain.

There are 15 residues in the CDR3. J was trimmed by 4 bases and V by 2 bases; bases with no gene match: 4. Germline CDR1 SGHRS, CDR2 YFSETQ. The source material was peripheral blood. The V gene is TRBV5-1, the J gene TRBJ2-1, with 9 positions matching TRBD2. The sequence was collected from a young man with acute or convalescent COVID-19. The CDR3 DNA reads TGCGCCAGCAGCTTCCCTAGCGGGGTTTACAATGAGCAGTTCTTC. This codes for CASSFPSGVYNEQFF.